What follows are 16 T cell receptor beta chains derived from one specimen sequenced in a study of T cell repertoires in cytomegalovirus infection. TCRdb re-called the reads with MiXCR, one entry per CDR3 protein. Of approximately 140,000 distinct CDR3 sequences listed, roughly 9% are singletons. The sample comprised PBMCs. The receptors come from a human donor in good health (CMV status not recorded). Some clones in this sample may be carry-over from other donors' samples.

This clonotype was recorded a few times. The chain employs TRBV7-2 and TRBJ2-5, with 11 bases that match TRBD2. Germline V gives CDR1 SGHTA, CDR2 FQGNSA. The V segment lost 3 bases and the J segment 0 bases; nucleotides outside the gene matches: 3. This CDR3 contains 16 residues. CDR3 region: CASSFIAGGYQETQYF. DNA of the CDR3: TGTGCCAGCAGCTTCATAGCGGGAGGGTACCAAGAGACCCAGTACTTC.

There are many counts of this clonotype. This chain uses TRBV7-2 with TRBJ1-2; the D gene is possibly TRBD1 (6 bases). V lost 6 bases, J lost 2 bases, and 10 bases lay in between. The length of the CDR3 is 13 residues. CDR1 is SGHTA and CDR2 is FQGNSA in the germline V gene. The chain's CDR3 is CASSRQENYGYTF. The CDR3 DNA reads TGTGCCAGCAGTCGACAGGAGAACTATGGCTACACCTTC.

This clonotype was observed many times. V gene TRBV7-9 combines with J gene TRBJ1-5, with 11 bases aligning to TRBD1. J gave up 4 bases and V 5 bases, and 7 bases lay outside the gene matches. Germline V gene lookup returns CDR1 SEHNR and CDR2 FQNEAQ (reference sequence). The CDR3 spans 16 residues. The CDR3 spells CASSTTGTGGNQPQHF. CDR3 coding DNA: TGTGCCAGCAGCACGACCGGGACAGGGGGAAATCAGCCCCAGCATTTT.

This clonotype was detected ten times or more. The chain's CDR3 is CASSLMGALLYGYTF. CDR3 DNA sequence: TGTGCCAGCAGTTTAATGGGAGCGCTGCTCTATGGCTACACCTTC. The rearrangement uses TRBV28 and TRBJ1-2; D remains unclear. The CDR3 loop spans 15 amino acids. The germline V gene has CDR1 MDHEN and CDR2 SYDVKM. V was trimmed by 2 bases and J by 4 bases, leaving 14 bases between them.

The V call is TRBV12-3 or TRBV12-4, the J call TRBJ2-3; unclear D gene. There are 12 residues in the CDR3. Trimming removed 2 bases at V and 7 bases at J, with 7 bases between. The chain's CDR3 is CASSLITHTQYF. CDR3 nucleotide sequence: TGTGCCAGCAGTTTAATAACTCATACGCAGTATTTT.

The chain is built from TRBV20-1 and TRBJ2-5; D is unclear. CDR3 length: 15 amino acids. Trimming pared 6 bases from V and 0 bases from J, leaving 17 bases between. Germline CDR1 and CDR2: DFQATT and SNEGSKA (reference sequence). The CDR3 protein is CSARPGLPYQETQYF. CDR3 in DNA: TGCAGTGCCAGACCTGGGCTGCCGTACCAAGAGACCCAGTACTTC.

The V call is TRBV29-1, the J call TRBJ1-1; D gene unclear. V was trimmed by 6 bases and J by 1 base, leaving 9 bases between them. The CDR3 consists of 12 residues. In germline, CDR1 is SQVTM, CDR2 ANQGSEA. CDR3 in DNA: TGCAGCGTCAAAGGCCAGAACACTGAAGCTTTCTTT. Its protein is CSVKGQNTEAFF.

This clonotype was counted many times. V is TRBV9 and J is TRBJ1-2; 7 positions agree with TRBD1. J was trimmed by 2 bases and V by 4 bases; bases with no gene match: 8. Per germline, CDR1 SGDLS and CDR2 YYNGEE. The CDR3 length is 15 residues. Here the CDR3 DNA reads TGTGCCAGCAGCTCTTACGGGACAGCCAACTATGGCTACACCTTC. This translates into CASSSYGTANYGYTF. The variable domain in full, with the rest retrieved from reference TRBV9 and TRBJ1-2, is DSGVTQTPKHLITATGQRVTLRCSPRSGDLSVYWYQQSLDQGLQFLIQYYNGEERAKGNILERFSAQQFPDLHSELNLSSLELGDSALYFCASSSYGTANYGYTFGSGTRLTVV.

This clonotype appeared a few times. The chain has TRBV5-4 and TRBJ2-5; D unclear. Germline V CDR1 and CDR2: SGHNT, YYREEE (reference sequence). The CDR3 totals 12 residues. V was clipped by 3 bases and J by 5 bases, with 8 bases between them. The CDR3 DNA is TGTGCCAGCAGCTCCCGCGCGGAGACCCAGTACTTC. Translated: CASSSRAETQYF.

This clonotype was seen at least ten times. This chain links TRBV4-1 with TRBJ1-1, with 11 bases identical to TRBD1. Germline values: CDR1 MGHRA, CDR2 YSYEKL. V lost 4 bases, J lost 4 bases, and 8 bases stayed unmatched. The CDR3 extends over 16 amino acids. This CDR3 reads CASSPPTGQGATEAFF. In DNA, the CDR3 is TGCGCCAGCAGCCCCCCGACAGGACAGGGGGCCACTGAAGCTTTCTTT.

This clonotype was detected a few times. The V gene is TRBV5-1, the J gene TRBJ1-1; D is unclear. The CDR3 consists of 14 residues. In germline, CDR1 is SGHRS, CDR2 YFSETQ. The V end lost 0 bases, the J end lost 8 bases, and 14 bases lay between the germline ends. The CDR3 loop is CASSLVSQKSEAFF. In DNA form, the CDR3 reads TGCGCCAGCAGCTTGGTATCTCAGAAATCCGAAGCTTTCTTT.

This clonotype appeared many times. The V and J genes are TRBV12-5 and TRBJ1-1; 8 bases are a match to TRBD1. The J segment lost 4 bases and the V segment lost 1 base, leaving 5 bases of the junction unmatched. CDR1 and CDR2 from the germline V gene are LGHNT and FRNRAP. This CDR3 contains 15 residues. For the CDR3, the DNA is TGTGCTAGTGGTTTGGAACTAGGACAGGGCACTGAAGCTTTCTTT. Amino acid sequence: CASGLELGQGTEAFF.

The CDR3 loop is CATSRVGTEAFF. As DNA, the CDR3 is TGTGCCACCAGCAGAGTGGGGACTGAAGCTTTCTTT. This sequence joins TRBV15 and TRBJ1-1; D unclear. The germline V and J ends were trimmed by 1 base and 5 bases, with 5 bases remaining between them. The CDR3 loop spans 12 amino acids. Germline V gene data show CDR1 as LNHNV and CDR2 as YYDKDF (reference sequence).

This clonotype was observed at least ten times. The chain combines TRBV2 with TRBJ1-1; D possibly corresponds to TRBD1 (6 bases). Germline assignment: CDR1 SNHLY and CDR2 FYNNEI. The CDR3 totals 13 residues. Trimming removed 6 bases at V and 1 base at J, with 9 bases between. This CDR3 is CASRVDRNTEAFF. CDR3 bases: TGTGCCAGCAGGGTGGACAGGAACACTGAAGCTTTCTTT.

The chain joins TRBV5-5 to TRBJ2-7; possible D gene TRBD1, 6 bases. V was cut by 0 bases and J by 3 bases, with 10 bases left in between. CDR1 SGHKS and CDR2 YYEKEE come from the germline V gene (reference sequence). The CDR3 loop spans 14 amino acids. The CDR3 protein is CASSLGTALYEQYF. The CDR3 bases are TGTGCCAGCAGCTTGGGGACAGCCCTCTACGAGCAGTACTTC.

There are many counts of this clonotype. The chain joins TRBV7-8 to TRBJ2-5; a weak D match, TRBD1 (6 bases). Germline assignment: CDR1 SGHVS and CDR2 FQNEAQ. V was cut by 3 bases and J by 2 bases, with 16 bases left in between. This CDR3 is built from 16 residues. Here the CDR3 reads CASSFRTAQLQETQYF. The DNA of the CDR3 is TGTGCCAGCAGCTTCAGGACAGCACAACTTCAAGAGACCCAGTACTTC.